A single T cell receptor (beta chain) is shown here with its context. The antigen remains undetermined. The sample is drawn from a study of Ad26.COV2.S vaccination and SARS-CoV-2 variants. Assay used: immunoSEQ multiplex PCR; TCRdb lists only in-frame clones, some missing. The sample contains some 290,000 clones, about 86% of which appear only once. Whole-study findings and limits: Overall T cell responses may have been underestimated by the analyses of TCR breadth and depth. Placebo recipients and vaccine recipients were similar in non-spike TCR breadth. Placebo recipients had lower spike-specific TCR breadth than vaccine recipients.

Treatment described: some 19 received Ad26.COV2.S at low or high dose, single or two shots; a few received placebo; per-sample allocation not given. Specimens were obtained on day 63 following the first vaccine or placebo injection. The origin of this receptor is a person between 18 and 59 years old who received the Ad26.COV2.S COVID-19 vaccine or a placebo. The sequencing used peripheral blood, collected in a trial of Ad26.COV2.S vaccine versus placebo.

CDR3 nucleotide sequence: TGTGCCAGCAGCCCTAGGGTGGGGACTGGGACTGAAGCTTTCTTT. Translation: CASSPRVGTGTEAFF. This chain connects TRBV11-1 to TRBJ1-1; TRBD1 is a possible D gene (5 bases). Germline V lookup: CDR1 SGHAT, CDR2 FQDESV (reference sequence). Trimming left V 5 bases short and J 5 bases short, with 18 bases between. The CDR3 has 15 amino acids.